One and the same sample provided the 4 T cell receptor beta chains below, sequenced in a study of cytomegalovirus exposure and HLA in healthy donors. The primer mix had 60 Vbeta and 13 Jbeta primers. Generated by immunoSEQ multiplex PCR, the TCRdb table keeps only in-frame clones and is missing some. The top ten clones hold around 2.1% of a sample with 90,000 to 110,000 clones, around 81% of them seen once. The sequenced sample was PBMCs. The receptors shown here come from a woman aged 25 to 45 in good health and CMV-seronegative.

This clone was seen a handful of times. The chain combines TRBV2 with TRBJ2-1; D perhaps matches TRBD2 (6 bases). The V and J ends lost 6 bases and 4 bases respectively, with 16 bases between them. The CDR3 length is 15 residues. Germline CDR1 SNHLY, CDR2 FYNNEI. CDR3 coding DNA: TGTGCCAGCAGCGGCGACGGGGGACGGTACAATGAGCAGTTCTTC. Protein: CASSGDGGRYNEQFF.

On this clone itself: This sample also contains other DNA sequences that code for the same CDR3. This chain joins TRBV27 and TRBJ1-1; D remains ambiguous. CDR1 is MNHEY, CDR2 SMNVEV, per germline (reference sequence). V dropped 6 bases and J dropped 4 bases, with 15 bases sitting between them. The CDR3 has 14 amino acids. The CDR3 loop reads CASSWRGRGTEAFF. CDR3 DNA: TGTGCCAGCAGCTGGCGGGGTCGGGGCACTGAAGCTTTCTTT.

CDR3 nucleotide sequence: TGTGCCAGCAGCTTGGACAGGGTCGGTTTTTATGGCTACACCTTC. Its protein is CASSLDRVGFYGYTF. This chain links TRBV5-8 with TRBJ1-2; the D gene is possibly TRBD1 (6 bases). There are 15 residues in the CDR3. Germline V lookup: CDR1 SGHTS, CDR2 YDEGEE. V gave up 0 bases and J gave up 5 bases, with 14 bases separating them.

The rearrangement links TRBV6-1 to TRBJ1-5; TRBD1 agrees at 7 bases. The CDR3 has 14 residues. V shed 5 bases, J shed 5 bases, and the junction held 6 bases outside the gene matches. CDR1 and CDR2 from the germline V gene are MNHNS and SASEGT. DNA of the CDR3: TGTGCCAGCAGTCGACAGGGCGGGGATCAGCCCCAGCATTTT. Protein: CASSRQGGDQPQHF.